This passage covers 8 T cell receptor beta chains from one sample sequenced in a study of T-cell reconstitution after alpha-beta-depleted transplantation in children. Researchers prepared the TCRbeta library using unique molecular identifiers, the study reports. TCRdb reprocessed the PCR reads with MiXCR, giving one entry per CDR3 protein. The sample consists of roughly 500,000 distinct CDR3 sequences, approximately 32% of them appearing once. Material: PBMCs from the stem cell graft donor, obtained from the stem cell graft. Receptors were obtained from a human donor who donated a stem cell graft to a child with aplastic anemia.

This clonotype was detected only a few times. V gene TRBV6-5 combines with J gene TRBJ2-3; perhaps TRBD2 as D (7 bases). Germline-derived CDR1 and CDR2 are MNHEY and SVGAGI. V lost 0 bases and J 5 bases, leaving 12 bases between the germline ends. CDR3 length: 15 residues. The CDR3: CASSYSGGQRDTQYF. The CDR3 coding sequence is TGTGCCAGCAGTTACTCCGGGGGGCAGAGAGATACGCAGTATTTT.

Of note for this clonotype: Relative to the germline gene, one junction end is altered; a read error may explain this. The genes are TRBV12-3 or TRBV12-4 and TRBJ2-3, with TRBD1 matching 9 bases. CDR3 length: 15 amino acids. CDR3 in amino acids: CAGSPGDRDPDTQYF. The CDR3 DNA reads TGTGCCGGCAGTCCAGGGGACAGGGACCCAGATACGCAGTATTTT.

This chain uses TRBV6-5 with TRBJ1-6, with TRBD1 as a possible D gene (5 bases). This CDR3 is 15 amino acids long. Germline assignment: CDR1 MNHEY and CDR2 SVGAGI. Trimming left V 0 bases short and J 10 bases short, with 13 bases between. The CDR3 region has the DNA TGTGCCAGCAGTTACTCGGTCAGGGTAGACTCACCCCTCCACTTT. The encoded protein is CASSYSVRVDSPLHF.

The CDR3 bases are TGCAGTGCGGGCGGCCTCGAGAACACTGAAGCTTTCTTT. This gives the protein CSAGGLENTEAFF. The V call is TRBV20-1, the J call TRBJ1-1, with D unclear. Germline V gene lookup returns CDR1 DFQATT and CDR2 SNEGSKA (reference sequence). The CDR3 is 13 amino acids. Trimming took off 6 bases at V and 1 base at J, with 12 bases between the two ends.

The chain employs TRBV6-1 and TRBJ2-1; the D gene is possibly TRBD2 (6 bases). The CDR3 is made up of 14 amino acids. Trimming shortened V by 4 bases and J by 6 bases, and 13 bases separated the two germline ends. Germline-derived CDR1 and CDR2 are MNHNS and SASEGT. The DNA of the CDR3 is TGTGCCAGCAGTGCGACCCTGACTAGCAATGAGCAGTTCTTC. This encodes CASSATLTSNEQFF.

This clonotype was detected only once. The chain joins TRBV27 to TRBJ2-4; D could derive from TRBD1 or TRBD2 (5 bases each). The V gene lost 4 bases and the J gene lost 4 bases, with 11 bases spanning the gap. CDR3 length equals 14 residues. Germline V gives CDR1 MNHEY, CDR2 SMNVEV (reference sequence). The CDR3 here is CASSSWDEKNIQYF. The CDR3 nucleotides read TGTGCCAGCAGTTCATGGGACGAGAAAAACATTCAGTACTTC.

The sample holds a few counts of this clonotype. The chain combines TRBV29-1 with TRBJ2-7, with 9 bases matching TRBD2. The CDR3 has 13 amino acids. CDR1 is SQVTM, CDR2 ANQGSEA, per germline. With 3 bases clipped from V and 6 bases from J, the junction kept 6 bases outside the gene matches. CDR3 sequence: CSVDLAGALEQYF. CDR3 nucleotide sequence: TGCAGCGTTGATTTAGCGGGAGCACTCGAGCAGTACTTC.

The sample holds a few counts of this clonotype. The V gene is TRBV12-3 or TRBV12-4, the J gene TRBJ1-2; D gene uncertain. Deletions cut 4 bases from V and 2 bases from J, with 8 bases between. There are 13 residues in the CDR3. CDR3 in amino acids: CASSSGRNYGYTF. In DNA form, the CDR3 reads TGTGCCAGCAGTTCAGGCAGAAACTATGGCTACACCTTC.